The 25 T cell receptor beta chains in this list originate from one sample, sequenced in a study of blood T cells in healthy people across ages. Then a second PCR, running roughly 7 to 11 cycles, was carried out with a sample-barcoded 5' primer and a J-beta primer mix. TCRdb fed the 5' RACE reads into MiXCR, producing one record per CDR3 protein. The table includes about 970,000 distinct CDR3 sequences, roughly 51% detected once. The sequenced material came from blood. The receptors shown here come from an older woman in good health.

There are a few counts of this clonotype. CDR3 nucleotides: TGTGCCAGCAGCTTAGTTCAAGGACTCCAAGAGACCCAGTACTTC. Translated, it gives CASSLVQGLQETQYF. The chain joins TRBV7-7 to TRBJ2-5, with D possibly TRBD2 on 5 matching bases. V lost 1 base, J lost 1 base, and 10 bases lay in between. Germline V lookup: CDR1 SSHAT, CDR2 FNYEAQ (reference sequence). CDR3 length equals 15 residues.

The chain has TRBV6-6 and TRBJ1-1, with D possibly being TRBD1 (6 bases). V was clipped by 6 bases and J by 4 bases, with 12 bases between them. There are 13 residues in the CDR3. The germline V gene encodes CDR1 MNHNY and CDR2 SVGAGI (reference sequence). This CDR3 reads CASRPTGSTEAFF. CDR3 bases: TGTGCCAGCAGACCAACAGGGAGCACTGAAGCTTTCTTT.

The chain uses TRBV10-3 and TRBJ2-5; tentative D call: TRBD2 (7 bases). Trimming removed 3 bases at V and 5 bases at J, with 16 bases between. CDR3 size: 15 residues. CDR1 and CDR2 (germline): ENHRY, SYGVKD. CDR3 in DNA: TGTGCCATCAGTGATCCGGGGGGCAGTAGGGAGACCCAGTACTTC. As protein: CAISDPGGSRETQYF.

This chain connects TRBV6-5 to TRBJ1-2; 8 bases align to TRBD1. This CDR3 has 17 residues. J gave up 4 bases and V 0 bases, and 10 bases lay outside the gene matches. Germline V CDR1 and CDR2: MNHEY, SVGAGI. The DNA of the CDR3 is TGTGCCAGCAGTTACTCGAAGAGGGCAGGGGGCACCTATGGCTACACCTTC. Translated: CASSYSKRAGGTYGYTF.

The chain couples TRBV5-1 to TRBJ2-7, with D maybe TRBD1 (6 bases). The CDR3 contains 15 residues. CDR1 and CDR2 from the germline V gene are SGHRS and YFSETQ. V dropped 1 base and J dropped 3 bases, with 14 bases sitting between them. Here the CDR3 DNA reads TGCGCCAGCAGCTTGATGGGGACACAAAACTACGAGCAGTACTTC. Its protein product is CASSLMGTQNYEQYF.

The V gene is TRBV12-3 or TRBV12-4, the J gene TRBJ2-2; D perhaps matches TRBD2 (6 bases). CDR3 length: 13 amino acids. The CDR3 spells CVPGTHNTGELFF. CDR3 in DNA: TGTGTCCCAGGGACTCATAACACCGGGGAGCTGTTTTTT.

CDR3: CASSLPRDTGELFF. The CDR3 DNA reads as TGCGCCAGCAGCCTGCCCCGAGACACCGGGGAGCTGTTTTTT. The chain is built from TRBV5-1 and TRBJ2-2, with unresolved D. The CDR3 totals 14 residues. V was clipped by 4 bases and J by 3 bases, with 10 bases between them. From germline, CDR1 is SGHRS and CDR2 YFSETQ. Filled out from reference TRBV5-1 and TRBJ2-2, the complete variable domain reads KAGVTQTPRYLIKTRGQQVTLSCSPISGHRSVSWYQQTPGQGLQFLFEYFSETQRNKGNFPGRFSGRQFSNSRSEMNVSTLELGDSALYLCASSLPRDTGELFFGEGSRLTVL.

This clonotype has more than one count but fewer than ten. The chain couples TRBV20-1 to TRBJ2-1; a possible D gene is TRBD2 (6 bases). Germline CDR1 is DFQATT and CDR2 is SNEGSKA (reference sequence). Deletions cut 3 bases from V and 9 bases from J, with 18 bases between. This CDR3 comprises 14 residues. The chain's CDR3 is CSASGGASRGEQFF. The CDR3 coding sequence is TGCAGTGCTAGCGGGGGAGCTTCAAGGGGTGAGCAGTTCTTC.

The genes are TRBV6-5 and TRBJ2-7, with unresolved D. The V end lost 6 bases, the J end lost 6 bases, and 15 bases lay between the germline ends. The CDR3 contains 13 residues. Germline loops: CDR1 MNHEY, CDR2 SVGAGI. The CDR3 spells CASRAGQESEQYF. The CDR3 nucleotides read TGTGCCAGCAGAGCCGGCCAGGAAAGCGAGCAGTACTTC.

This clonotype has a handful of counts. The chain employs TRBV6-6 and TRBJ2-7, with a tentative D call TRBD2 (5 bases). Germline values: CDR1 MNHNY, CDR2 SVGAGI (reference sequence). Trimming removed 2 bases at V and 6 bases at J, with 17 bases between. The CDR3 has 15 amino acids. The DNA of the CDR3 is TGTGCCAGCAGTTACCCCGGCGGGTCAACTAGCGAGCAGTACTTC. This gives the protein CASSYPGGSTSEQYF.

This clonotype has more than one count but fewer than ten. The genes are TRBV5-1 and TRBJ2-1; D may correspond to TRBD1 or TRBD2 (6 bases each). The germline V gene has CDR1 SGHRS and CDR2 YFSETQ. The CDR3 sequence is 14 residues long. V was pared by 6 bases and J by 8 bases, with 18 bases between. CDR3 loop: CASTDLGGSDEQFF. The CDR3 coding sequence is TGCGCCAGCACCGATTTGGGGGGCTCGGATGAGCAGTTCTTC.

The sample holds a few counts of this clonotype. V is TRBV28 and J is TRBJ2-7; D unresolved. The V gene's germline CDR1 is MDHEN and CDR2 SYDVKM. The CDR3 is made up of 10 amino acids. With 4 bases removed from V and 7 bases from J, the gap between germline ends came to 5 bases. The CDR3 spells CASSSWEQYF. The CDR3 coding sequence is TGTGCCAGCAGTTCGTGGGAGCAGTACTTC.

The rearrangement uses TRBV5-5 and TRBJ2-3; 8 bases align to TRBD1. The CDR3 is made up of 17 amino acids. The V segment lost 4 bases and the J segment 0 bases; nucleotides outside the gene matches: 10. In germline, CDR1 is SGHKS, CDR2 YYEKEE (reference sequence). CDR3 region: CASSPDRVRTSTDTQYF. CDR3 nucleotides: TGTGCCAGCAGCCCGGACAGGGTTCGGACTAGCACAGATACGCAGTATTTT.

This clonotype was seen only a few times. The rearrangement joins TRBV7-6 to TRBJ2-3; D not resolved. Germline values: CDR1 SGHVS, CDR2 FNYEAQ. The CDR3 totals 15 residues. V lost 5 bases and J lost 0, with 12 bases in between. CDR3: CASSPHLGSTDTQYF. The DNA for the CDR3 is TGTGCCAGCAGCCCACATCTCGGCAGCACAGATACGCAGTATTTT.

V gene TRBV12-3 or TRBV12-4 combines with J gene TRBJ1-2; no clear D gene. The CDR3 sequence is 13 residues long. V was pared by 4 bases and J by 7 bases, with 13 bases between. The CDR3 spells CASSSTSYSGYTF. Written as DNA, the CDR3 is TGTGCCAGCAGTTCAACAAGTTACTCTGGCTACACCTTC.

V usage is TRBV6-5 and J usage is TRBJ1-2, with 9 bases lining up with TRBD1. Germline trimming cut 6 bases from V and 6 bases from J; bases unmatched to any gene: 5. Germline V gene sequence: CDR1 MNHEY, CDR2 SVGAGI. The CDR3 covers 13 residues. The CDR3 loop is CASRLTGGDGYTF. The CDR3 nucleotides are TGTGCCAGCAGGCTTACAGGGGGCGATGGCTACACCTTC.

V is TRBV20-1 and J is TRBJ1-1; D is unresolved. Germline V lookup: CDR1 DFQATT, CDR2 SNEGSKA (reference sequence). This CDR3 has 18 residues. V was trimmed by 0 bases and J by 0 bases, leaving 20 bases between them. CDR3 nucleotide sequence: TGCAGTGCTAGAGATCTTTACCTGGAGGGAGGTCTGAACACTGAAGCTTTCTTT. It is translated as CSARDLYLEGGLNTEAFF.

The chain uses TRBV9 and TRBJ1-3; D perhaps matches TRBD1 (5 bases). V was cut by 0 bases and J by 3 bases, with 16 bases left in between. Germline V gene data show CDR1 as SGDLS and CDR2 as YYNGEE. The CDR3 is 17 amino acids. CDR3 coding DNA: TGTGCCAGCAGCGTAGACCCAGGGCAGGGAGTTGGAAACACCATATATTTT. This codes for CASSVDPGQGVGNTIYF.

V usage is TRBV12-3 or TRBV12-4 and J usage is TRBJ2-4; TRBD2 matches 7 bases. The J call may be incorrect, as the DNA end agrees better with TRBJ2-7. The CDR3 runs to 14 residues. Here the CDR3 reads CASSPTRELGEQYF. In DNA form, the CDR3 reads TGTGCCAGCAGTCCCACGCGGGAGCTAGGCGAGCAGTACTTC.

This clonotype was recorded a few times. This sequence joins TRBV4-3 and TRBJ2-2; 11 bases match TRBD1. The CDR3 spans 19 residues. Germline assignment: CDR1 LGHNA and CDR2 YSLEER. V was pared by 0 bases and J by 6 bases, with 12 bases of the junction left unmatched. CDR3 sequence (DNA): TGCGCCAGCAGCCAAGACTTGCCGGGACAGGGGGGTCGGGCCGGGGAGCTGTTTTTT. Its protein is CASSQDLPGQGGRAGELFF.

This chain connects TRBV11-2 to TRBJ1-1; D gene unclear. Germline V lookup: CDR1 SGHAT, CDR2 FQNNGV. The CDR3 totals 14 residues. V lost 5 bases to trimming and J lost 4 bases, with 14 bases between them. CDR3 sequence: CASSPYSWSTEAFF. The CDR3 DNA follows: TGTGCCAGCAGCCCTTATTCGTGGAGCACTGAAGCTTTCTTT.

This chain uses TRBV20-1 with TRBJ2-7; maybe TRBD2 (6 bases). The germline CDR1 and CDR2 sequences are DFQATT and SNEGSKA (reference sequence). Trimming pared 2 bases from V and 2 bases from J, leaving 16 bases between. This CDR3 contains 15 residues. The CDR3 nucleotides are TGCAGTGCTAGACCCATGGGGGGAAGAGCCTACGAGCAGTACTTC. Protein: CSARPMGGRAYEQYF.

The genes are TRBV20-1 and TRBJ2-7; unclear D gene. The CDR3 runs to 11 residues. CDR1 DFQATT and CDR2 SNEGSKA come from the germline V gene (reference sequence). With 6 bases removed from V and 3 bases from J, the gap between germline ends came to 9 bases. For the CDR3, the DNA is TGCAGTGCAAACCAAGGCTACGAGCAGTACTTC. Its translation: CSANQGYEQYF.

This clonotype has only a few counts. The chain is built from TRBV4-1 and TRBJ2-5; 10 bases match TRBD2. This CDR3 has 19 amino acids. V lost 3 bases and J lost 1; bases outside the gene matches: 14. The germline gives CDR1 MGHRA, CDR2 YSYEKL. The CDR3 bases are TGCGCCAGCAGCCAGCCACCAAAATTTAGCGGGAGGTCCCAAGAGACCCAGTACTTC. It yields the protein CASSQPPKFSGRSQETQYF.

The CDR3 nucleotides read TGTGCCAGCAGTGAATGGAAGGGTACCAGCGAGCAGTACTTC. Protein product: CASSEWKGTSEQYF. This chain connects TRBV25-1 to TRBJ2-5; D not certain. The better agreement between TRBJ2-7 and the DNA end casts doubt on the J call. CDR1 is MGHDK and CDR2 is SYGVNS in the germline V gene. This CDR3 contains 14 residues.